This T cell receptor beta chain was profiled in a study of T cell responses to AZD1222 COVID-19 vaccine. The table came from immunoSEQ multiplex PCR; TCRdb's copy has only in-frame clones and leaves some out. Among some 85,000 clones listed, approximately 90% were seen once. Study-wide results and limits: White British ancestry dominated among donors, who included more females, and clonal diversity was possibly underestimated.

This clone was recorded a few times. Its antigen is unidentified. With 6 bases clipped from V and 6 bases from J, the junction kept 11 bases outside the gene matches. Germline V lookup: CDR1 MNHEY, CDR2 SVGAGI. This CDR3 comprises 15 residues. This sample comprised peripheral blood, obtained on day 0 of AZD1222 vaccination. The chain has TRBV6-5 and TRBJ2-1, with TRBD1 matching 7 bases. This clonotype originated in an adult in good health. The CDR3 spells CASRPTGKVRNEQFF. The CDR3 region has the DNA TGTGCCAGCAGGCCGACAGGGAAAGTCCGCAATGAGCAGTTCTTC.